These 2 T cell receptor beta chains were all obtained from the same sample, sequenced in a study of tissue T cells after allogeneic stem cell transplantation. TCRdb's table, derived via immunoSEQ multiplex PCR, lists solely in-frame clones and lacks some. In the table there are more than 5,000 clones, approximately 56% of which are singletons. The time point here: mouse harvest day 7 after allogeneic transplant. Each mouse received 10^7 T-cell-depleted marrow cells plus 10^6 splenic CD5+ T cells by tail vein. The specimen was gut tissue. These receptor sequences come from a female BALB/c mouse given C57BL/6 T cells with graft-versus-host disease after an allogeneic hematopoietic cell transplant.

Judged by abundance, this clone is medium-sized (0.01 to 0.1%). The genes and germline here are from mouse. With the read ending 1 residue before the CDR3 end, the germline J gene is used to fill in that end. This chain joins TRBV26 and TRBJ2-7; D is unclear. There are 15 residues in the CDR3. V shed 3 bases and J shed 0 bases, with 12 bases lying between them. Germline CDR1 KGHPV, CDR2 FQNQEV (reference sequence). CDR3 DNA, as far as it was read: TGTGCCAGCAGTCTCCCCGCCAGAAGCTCCTATGAACAGTAC. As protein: CASSLPARSSYEQY. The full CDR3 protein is CASSLPARSSYEQYF.

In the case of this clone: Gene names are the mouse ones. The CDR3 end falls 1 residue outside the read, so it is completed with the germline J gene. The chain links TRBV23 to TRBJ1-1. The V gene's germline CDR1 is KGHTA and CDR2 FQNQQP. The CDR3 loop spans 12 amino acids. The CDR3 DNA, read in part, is TGCTCCAGCAGTCAAGTGGGGGCTGAAGTCTTC. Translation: CSSSQVGAEVF. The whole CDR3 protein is CSSSQVGAEVFF.